A single sample is the source of the 10 T cell receptor beta chains below, sequenced in a study of cytomegalovirus exposure and HLA in healthy donors. 13 Jbeta primers and 60 Vbeta primers were used for the PCR. Sequencing was performed with immunoSEQ multiplex PCR; in TCRdb, only in-frame clones are kept and a portion is missing. This repertoire shows 70,000 to 90,000 clones, 50% to 80% found once; its top ten account for 20% to 25%. Specimen: PBMCs. The receptors were sampled from a man aged 40-49 years in good health and CMV-seropositive.

The J gene is TRBJ1-2, the V gene TRBV28, with TRBD1 matching 7 bases. The CDR3 covers 13 residues. The J segment lost 8 bases and the V segment lost 5 bases, leaving 8 bases of the junction unmatched. The germline V gene has CDR1 MDHEN and CDR2 SYDVKM. CDR3 sequence (DNA): TGTGCCAGCAGTACACAATCGGGACAGGGCTACACCTTC. This gives the protein CASSTQSGQGYTF.

In this sample, this clone turned up a few times. The V gene is TRBV6-4, the J gene TRBJ2-1; 8 bases agree with TRBD2. This CDR3 spans 15 amino acids. Germline CDR1 is MRHNA and CDR2 is SNTAGT. Trimming took 3 bases from V and 7 from J; bases not matched to a gene: 8. In nucleotides, the CDR3 is TGTGCCAGCAGTGAAGAAGCGGGGGACACTAATGAGCAGTTCTTC. Encoded protein: CASSEEAGDTNEQFF.

This clone appeared a single time. CDR3 sequence: CAWSIAGDQPQHF. As DNA, the CDR3 is TGTGCCTGGAGTATTGCGGGGGATCAGCCCCAGCATTTT. V gene TRBV30 combines with J gene TRBJ1-5, with D possibly TRBD1 on 5 matching bases. From germline, CDR1 is GTSNPN and CDR2 SVGIG (reference sequence). The CDR3 spans 13 residues. Trimming pared 2 bases from V and 5 bases from J, leaving 10 bases between.

This clone was detected only a few times. The rearrangement uses TRBV7-6 and TRBJ1-6, with D possibly TRBD1 on 5 matching bases. The V end lost 5 bases, the J end lost 10 bases, and 21 bases lay between the germline ends. The CDR3 runs to 16 residues. Per germline, CDR1 SGHVS and CDR2 FNYEAQ. The CDR3 loop reads CASSRYGTSGRSPLHF. DNA for the CDR3: TGTGCCAGCAGCCGGTACGGAACTTCAGGGAGGTCACCCCTCCACTTT. The full variable domain, completed using reference TRBV7-6 and TRBJ1-6, is GAGVSQSPRYKVTKRGQDVALRCDPISGHVSLYWYRQALGQGPEFLTYFNYEAQQDKSGLPNDRFSAERPEGSISTLTIQRTEQRDSAMYRCASSRYGTSGRSPLHFGNGTRLTVT.

The V and J genes are TRBV7-9 and TRBJ1-2; D unresolved. Germline CDR1 is SEHNR and CDR2 is FQNEAQ (reference sequence). The CDR3 sequence is 14 residues long. V lost 1 base, J lost 5 bases, and 11 bases lay in between. DNA for the CDR3: TGTGCCAGCAGCTTAGATCCACAGAGTTATGGCTACACCTTC. Encoded protein: CASSLDPQSYGYTF.

The chain links TRBV7-2 to TRBJ2-3, with D possibly being TRBD2 (7 bases). V was trimmed by 1 base and J by 3 bases, leaving 11 bases between them. The germline V gene encodes CDR1 SGHTA and CDR2 FQGNSA. This CDR3 spans 15 amino acids. The DNA of the CDR3 is TGTGCCAGCAGCTTAGGCGGGGGCGTGACAGATACGCAGTATTTT. This codes for CASSLGGGVTDTQYF.

The CDR3 DNA follows: TGCGCCAGCAGCACGCGCGGGACAGAGAATTCACCCCTCCACTTT. Translation gives CASSTRGTENSPLHF. The J gene is TRBJ1-6, the V gene TRBV5-1; 7 bases align to TRBD1. Germline-derived CDR1 and CDR2 are SGHRS and YFSETQ. The CDR3 loop spans 15 amino acids. Losses at the gene ends were 4 bases for V and 7 bases for J; bases not matched to a gene: 8. The variable domain in full, completed from reference TRBV5-1 and TRBJ1-6, reads KAGVTQTPRYLIKTRGQQVTLSCSPISGHRSVSWYQQTPGQGLQFLFEYFSETQRNKGNFPGRFSGRQFSNSRSEMNVSTLELGDSALYLCASSTRGTENSPLHFGNGTRLTVT.

The chain carries TRBV4-1 and TRBJ2-1, with 11 positions matching TRBD2. The CDR3 is 18 amino acids. CDR1 and CDR2 (germline): MGHRA, YSYEKL. With V trimmed by 5 bases and J by 4 bases, 13 bases remained unmatched. Here the CDR3 DNA reads TGCGCCAGCAGCTCTCACCCCGGGGTAGCGGGGGGGTACAATGAGCAGTTCTTC. Protein sequence: CASSSHPGVAGGYNEQFF.

This chain uses TRBV6-1 with TRBJ2-7, with 7 bases that match TRBD1. Germline V gene sequence: CDR1 MNHNS, CDR2 SASEGT. V lost 2 bases, J lost 9 bases, and 13 bases stayed unmatched. This CDR3 has 15 residues. The CDR3, as DNA: TGTGCCAGCAGTGAATCATGGGACAGCTTAGTAGCGCAGTACTTC. The encoded protein is CASSESWDSLVAQYF.

This clone has only one observation. The rearrangement links TRBV5-1 to TRBJ2-5, with 7 bases lining up with TRBD1. V shed 3 bases and J 3 bases; nucleotides not matched to a gene: 2. The CDR3 loop spans 13 amino acids. CDR1 SGHRS and CDR2 YFSETQ come from the germline V gene. The CDR3 nucleotides read TGCGCCAGCAGCTCCGGGACAGAAGAGACCCAGTACTTC. Translating gives CASSSGTEETQYF.